Below, 18 T cell receptor beta chains from the same sample are listed, as sequenced in a study of blood T cell repertoires in COVID-19. The method was immunoSEQ multiplex PCR; TCRdb's version includes in-frame clones alone and lacks a portion of them. In the table there are 250,000 or so clones, 70% to 90% of which are singletons. Sequenced material: peripheral blood. These TCRs come from a woman in her seventies with active or convalescent COVID-19.

The chain has TRBV29-1 and TRBJ2-3, with a tentative D call TRBD1 (6 bases). This CDR3 has 13 amino acids. Germline V gene sequence: CDR1 SQVTM, CDR2 ANQGSEA. The V end lost 3 bases, the J end lost 4 bases, and 11 bases lay between the germline ends. The DNA for the CDR3 is TGCAGCGTTGACACGGACAGATCAGATACGCAGTATTTT. Translated, it gives CSVDTDRSDTQYF.

The V call is TRBV10-1, the J call TRBJ2-7, with D maybe TRBD1 (6 bases). V was cut by 5 bases and J by 0 bases, with 11 bases left in between. The germline V gene encodes CDR1 WNHNN and CDR2 SYGVQD (reference sequence). The CDR3 is made up of 14 amino acids. CDR3 bases: TGCGCCAGCAGTCGCACAGGGTCCTCCTACGAGCAGTACTTC. Amino acids: CASSRTGSSYEQYF.

The chain combines TRBV6-5 with TRBJ2-7, with 10 bases identical to TRBD1. The CDR3 spans 14 residues. V lost 6 bases to trimming and J lost 3 bases; unmatched junction nucleotides: 5. CDR1 MNHEY and CDR2 SVGAGI come from the germline V gene. The CDR3 DNA reads TGTGCCAGCAGGGGGACAGGGGTTAGCTACGAGCAGTACTTC. Translated: CASRGTGVSYEQYF.

This chain connects TRBV15 to TRBJ2-2; 7 nucleotides match TRBD1. Germline V lookup: CDR1 LNHNV, CDR2 YYDKDF (reference sequence). The CDR3 runs to 16 residues. V lost 5 bases, J lost 4 bases, and 10 bases stayed unmatched. Written as DNA, the CDR3 is TGTGCCACCAGCCTATACAGGGGACGGGGCACCGGGGAGCTGTTTTTT. As protein: CATSLYRGRGTGELFF.

This sequence joins TRBV6-1 and TRBJ1-6; D perhaps matches TRBD1 (6 bases). From germline, CDR1 is MNHNS and CDR2 SASEGT. The CDR3 consists of 15 residues. The V and J ends lost 1 base and 9 bases respectively, with 13 bases between them. This CDR3 reads CASSEDQGPGSPLHF. Here the CDR3 DNA reads TGTGCCAGCAGTGAAGACCAGGGGCCAGGTTCACCCCTCCACTTT.

The genes are TRBV3-1 (or the pseudogene TRBV3-2) and TRBJ2-4; 8 nucleotides align to TRBD2. CDR1 LGHDT and CDR2 YNNKEL come from the germline V gene (reference sequence). V lost 2 bases, J lost 6 bases, and 9 bases stayed unmatched. CDR3 length: 16 residues. The CDR3 region has the DNA TGTGCCAGCAGCCAAACCCATAGCGGGGAAAGAAACATTCAGTACTTC. Its translation is CASSQTHSGERNIQYF.

This clone was found many times. CDR3 coding DNA: TGTGCCAGCAGTGATTTAGCGGGGGGTAAAGAGACCCAGTACTTC. It encodes CASSDLAGGKETQYF. The gene calls are TRBV6-2 or TRBV6-3 and TRBJ2-5; 10 bases are shared with TRBD2. The V gene's germline CDR1 is MNHEY and CDR2 SVGEGT. This CDR3 is 15 amino acids long. V gave up 5 bases and J gave up 3 bases; unmatched junction bases: 6.

This chain links TRBV7-9 with TRBJ1-4; D is possibly TRBD1 (5 bases). The germline gives CDR1 SEHNR, CDR2 FQNEAQ (reference sequence). This CDR3 spans 16 amino acids. V gave up 5 bases and J gave up 3 bases, with 16 bases separating them. DNA for the CDR3: TGTGCCAGCAGCAGAACATCGGGACTGTCTAATGAAAAACTGTTTTTT. This sequence encodes CASSRTSGLSNEKLFF.

This chain uses TRBV27 with TRBJ1-6, with D unresolved. The CDR3 sequence is 15 residues long. Trimming took 0 bases from V and 6 from J, leaving 9 bases between them. Germline V gene data show CDR1 as MNHEY and CDR2 as SMNVEV (reference sequence). The CDR3 here is CASSLSPSGNSPLHF. Here the CDR3 DNA reads TGTGCCAGCAGTTTATCTCCATCCGGTAATTCACCCCTCCACTTT.

This chain connects TRBV4-3 to TRBJ1-1; D is possibly TRBD1 (6 bases). Germline CDR1 and CDR2: LGHNA and YSLEER. This CDR3 is built from 16 residues. The ends were cut back, 2 bases at V and 1 base at J, with 14 bases in the middle. CDR3 protein: CASSQSTGLGNTEAFF. For the CDR3, the DNA is TGCGCCAGCAGCCAATCTACAGGGCTAGGGAACACTGAAGCTTTCTTT.

The chain has TRBV12-3 or TRBV12-4 and TRBJ1-2; unclear D gene. The CDR3 covers 13 residues. The V end lost 3 bases, the J end lost 8 bases, and 13 bases lay between the germline ends. The CDR3 loop is CASSFGGRDGYTF. The CDR3 DNA reads TGTGCCAGCAGTTTCGGAGGGCGTGACGGCTACACCTTC.

This rearrangement joins TRBV7-2 to TRBJ1-4, with 9 positions matching TRBD1. Trimming at V came to 5 bases and at J to 6 bases, leaving 7 bases not matched to a gene. This CDR3 spans 15 amino acids. Germline V CDR1 and CDR2: SGHTA, FQGNSA. CDR3 sequence (DNA): TGTGCCAGCAGCGCATACAGGGGGCGCGATGAAAAACTGTTTTTT. Protein: CASSAYRGRDEKLFF.

This clone came up a few times. The chain has TRBV10-3 and TRBJ1-3; no definite D call. This CDR3 contains 14 residues. V lost 7 bases to trimming and J lost 1 base, with 11 bases between them. Germline V gene sequence: CDR1 ENHRY, CDR2 SYGVKD. CDR3 sequence: CAIMGTGSGNTIYF. CDR3 nucleotide sequence: TGTGCCATCATGGGTACGGGATCTGGAAACACCATATATTTT.

The V gene is TRBV6-5, the J gene TRBJ2-3; D perhaps matches TRBD2 (5 bases). Trimming left V 6 bases short and J 5 bases short, with 15 bases between. Germline CDR1 is MNHEY and CDR2 is SVGAGI. This CDR3 contains 14 residues. The CDR3 DNA sequence: TGTGCCAGCAGCCGACCCGGGAATAGAGATACGCAGTATTTT. This translates into CASSRPGNRDTQYF.

The CDR3: CASSGRGLAGAHDPGRAQYF. The CDR3 nucleotides are TGTGCCAGTAGTGGGAGGGGGCTAGCGGGGGCCCATGACCCAGGGAGGGCCCAGTACTTC. V and J are TRBV19 and TRBJ2-5; 10 positions match TRBD2. The germline V gene has CDR1 LNHDA and CDR2 SQIVND (reference sequence). J lost 9 bases, V lost 5 bases, and 27 bases had no gene match. This CDR3 comprises 20 residues.

This chain connects TRBV6-5 to TRBJ1-4, with D possibly TRBD1 on 5 matching bases. The germline V gene encodes CDR1 MNHEY and CDR2 SVGAGI. V was pared by 6 bases and J by 3 bases, with 11 bases between. CDR3 length: 14 residues. CDR3 region: CASSSGLSNEKLFF. The CDR3 bases are TGTGCCAGCAGCTCGGGACTGTCTAATGAAAAACTGTTTTTT.

The chain carries TRBV11-2 and TRBJ2-7; 10 bases fit TRBD2. Trimming removed 6 bases from V and 4 bases from J; junction bases left unmatched: 6. The CDR3 is made up of 14 amino acids. Per germline, CDR1 SGHAT and CDR2 FQNNGV. This chain's CDR3 is CASRLSGGAYEQYF. CDR3 nucleotide sequence: TGTGCCAGCAGACTCAGCGGGGGGGCTTACGAGCAGTACTTC.

The gene calls are TRBV27 and TRBJ2-5, with TRBD2 matching over 11 bases. Germline V gene data show CDR1 as MNHEY and CDR2 as SMNVEV (reference sequence). Losses at the gene ends were 6 bases for V and 4 bases for J; bases not matched to a gene: 4. The CDR3 is 14 amino acids. The CDR3 here is CASSPTSGGETQYF. The CDR3 DNA follows: TGTGCCAGCAGCCCCACTAGCGGGGGAGAGACCCAGTACTTC.